This TCR beta chain was identified during a study of T cells in Graves' hyperthyroidism and ophthalmopathy. Study results and limitations: Stable hyperthyroidism and ophthalmopathy were separated using 13 V-J signatures.

Amplification yielded TCR beta CDR3 regions, with RNA transcripts as the source. HTBI primers were the set used in a first-round RT-PCR of the TCR CDR3. TCRdb analysed the multiplex PCR reads with MiXCR anew, one entry per CDR3 protein. The table records some 500,000 distinct CDR3 sequences, about an eighth of them present only once. Concerning this clonotype itself: Its antigen is as yet unknown.

Across 18 months, stable Graves' hyperthyroidism was marked by no progression to ophthalmopathy. The authors took PBMCs from roughly 9.5 ml fresh peripheral blood. Germline V CDR1 and CDR2: GTSNPN, SVGIG (reference sequence). V lost 0 bases, J lost 10 bases, and 15 bases stayed unmatched. This CDR3 region has 16 residues. This chain joins TRBV30 and TRBJ2-1; 7 nucleotides align to TRBD2. The sequencing input was blood. The source of this sequence is a woman aged 18 to 35 with Graves' hyperthyroidism. The CDR3 here is CAWSVTTGLGVLEQFF. The CDR3 region has the DNA TGTGCCTGGAGTGTCACTACCGGACTAGGGGTTTTGGAGCAGTTCTTC.